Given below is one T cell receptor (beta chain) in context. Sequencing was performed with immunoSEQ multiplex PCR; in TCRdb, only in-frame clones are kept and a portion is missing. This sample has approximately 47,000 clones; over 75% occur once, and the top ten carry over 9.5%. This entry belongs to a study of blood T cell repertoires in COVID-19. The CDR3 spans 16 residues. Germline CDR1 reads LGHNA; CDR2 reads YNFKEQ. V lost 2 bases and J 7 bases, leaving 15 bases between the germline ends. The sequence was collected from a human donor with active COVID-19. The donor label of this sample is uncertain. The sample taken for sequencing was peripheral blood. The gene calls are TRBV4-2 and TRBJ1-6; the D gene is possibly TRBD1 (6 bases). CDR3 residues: CASSQISGTLNSPLHF. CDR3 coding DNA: TGTGCCAGCAGCCAAATCTCCGGGACACTCAATTCACCCCTCCACTTT.